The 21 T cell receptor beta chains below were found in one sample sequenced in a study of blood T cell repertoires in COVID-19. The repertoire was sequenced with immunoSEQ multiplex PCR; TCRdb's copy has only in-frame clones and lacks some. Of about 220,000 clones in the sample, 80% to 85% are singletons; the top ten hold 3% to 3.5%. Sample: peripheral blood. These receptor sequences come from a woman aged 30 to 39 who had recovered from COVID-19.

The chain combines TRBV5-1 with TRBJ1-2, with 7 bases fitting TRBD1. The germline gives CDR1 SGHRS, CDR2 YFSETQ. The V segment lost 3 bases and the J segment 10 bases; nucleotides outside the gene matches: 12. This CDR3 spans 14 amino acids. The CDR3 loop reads CASSSQGPGQAYTF. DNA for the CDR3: TGCGCCAGCAGCTCTCAAGGACCCGGACAGGCCTACACCTTC.

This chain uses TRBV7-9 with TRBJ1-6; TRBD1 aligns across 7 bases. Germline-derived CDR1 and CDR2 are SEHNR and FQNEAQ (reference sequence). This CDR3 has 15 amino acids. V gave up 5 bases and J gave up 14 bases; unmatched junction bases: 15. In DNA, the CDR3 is TGTGCCAGCAGCGGTACAGGACAGGACCGCCGGGCCCTCCACTTT. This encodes CASSGTGQDRRALHF.

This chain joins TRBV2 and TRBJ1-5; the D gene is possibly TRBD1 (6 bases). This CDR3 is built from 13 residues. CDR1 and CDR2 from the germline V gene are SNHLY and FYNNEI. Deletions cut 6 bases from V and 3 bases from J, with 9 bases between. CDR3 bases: TGTGCCAGCAGGAGACAGGTCAATCAGCCCCAGCATTTT. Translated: CASRRQVNQPQHF.

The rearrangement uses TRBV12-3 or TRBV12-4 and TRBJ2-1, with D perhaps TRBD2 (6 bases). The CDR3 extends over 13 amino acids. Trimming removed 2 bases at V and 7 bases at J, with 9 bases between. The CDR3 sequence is CASSLTGVNEQFF. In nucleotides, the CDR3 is TGTGCCAGCAGTTTAACGGGAGTAAATGAGCAGTTCTTC.

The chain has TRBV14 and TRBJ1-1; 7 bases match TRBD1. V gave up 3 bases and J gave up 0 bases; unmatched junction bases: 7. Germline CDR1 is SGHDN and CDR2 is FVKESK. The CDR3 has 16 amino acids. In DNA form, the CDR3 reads TGTGCCAGCAGCCATTTCCGGGACAGCATGAACACTGAAGCTTTCTTT. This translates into CASSHFRDSMNTEAFF.

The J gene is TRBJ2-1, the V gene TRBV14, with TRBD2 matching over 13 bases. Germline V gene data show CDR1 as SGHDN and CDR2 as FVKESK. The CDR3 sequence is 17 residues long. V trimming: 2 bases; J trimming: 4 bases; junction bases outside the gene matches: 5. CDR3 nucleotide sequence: TGTGCCAGCAGCCAACCGGGACTAGCGGGGTTATACAATGAGCAGTTCTTC. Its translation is CASSQPGLAGLYNEQFF.

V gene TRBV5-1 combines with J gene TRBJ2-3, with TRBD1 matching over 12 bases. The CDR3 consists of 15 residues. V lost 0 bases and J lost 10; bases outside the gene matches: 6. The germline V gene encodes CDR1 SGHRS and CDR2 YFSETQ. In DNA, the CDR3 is TGCGCCAGCAGCTTGGGTCCGGGACAGGGGGCCCCGCAGTATTTT. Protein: CASSLGPGQGAPQYF.

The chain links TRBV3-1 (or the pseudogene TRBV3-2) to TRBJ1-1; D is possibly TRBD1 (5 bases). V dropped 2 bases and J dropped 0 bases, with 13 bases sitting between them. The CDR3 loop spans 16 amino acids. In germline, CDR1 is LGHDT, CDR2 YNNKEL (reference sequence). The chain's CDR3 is CASSQFSTAMNTEAFF. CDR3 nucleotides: TGTGCCAGCAGCCAATTCTCGACAGCTATGAACACTGAAGCTTTCTTT.

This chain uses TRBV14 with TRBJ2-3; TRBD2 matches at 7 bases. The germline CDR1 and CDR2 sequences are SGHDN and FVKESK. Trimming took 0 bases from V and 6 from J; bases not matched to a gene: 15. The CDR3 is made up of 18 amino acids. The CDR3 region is CASSQDLRSGGLEDTQYF. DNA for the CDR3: TGTGCCAGCAGCCAAGATCTTAGGTCGGGAGGACTAGAGGATACGCAGTATTTT. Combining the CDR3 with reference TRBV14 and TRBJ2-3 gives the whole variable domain EAGVTQFPSHSVIEKGQTVTLRCDPISGHDNLYWYRRVMGKEIKFLLHFVKESKQDESGMPNNRFLAERTGGTYSTLKVQPAELEDSGVYFCASSQDLRSGGLEDTQYFGPGTRLTVL.

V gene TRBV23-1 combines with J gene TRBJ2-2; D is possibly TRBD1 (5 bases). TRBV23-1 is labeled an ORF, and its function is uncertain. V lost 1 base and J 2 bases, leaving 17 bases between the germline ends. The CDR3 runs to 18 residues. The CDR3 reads CASSQFGARQGNTGELFF. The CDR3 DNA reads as TGCGCCAGCAGTCAATTTGGGGCACGGCAGGGTAACACCGGGGAGCTGTTTTTT.

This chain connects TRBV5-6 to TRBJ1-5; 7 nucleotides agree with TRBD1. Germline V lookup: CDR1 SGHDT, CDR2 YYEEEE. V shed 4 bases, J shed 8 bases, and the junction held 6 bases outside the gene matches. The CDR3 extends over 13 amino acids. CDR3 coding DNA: TGTGCCAGCAGCCCAGGGGGTTTAGAGCCCCAGCATTTT. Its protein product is CASSPGGLEPQHF.

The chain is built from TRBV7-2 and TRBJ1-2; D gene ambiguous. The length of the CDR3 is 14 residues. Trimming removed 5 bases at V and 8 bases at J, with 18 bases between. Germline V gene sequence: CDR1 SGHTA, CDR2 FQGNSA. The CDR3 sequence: CASSLKYPTRGYTF. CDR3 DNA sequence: TGTGCCAGCAGCCTGAAGTATCCCACCCGGGGCTACACCTTC.

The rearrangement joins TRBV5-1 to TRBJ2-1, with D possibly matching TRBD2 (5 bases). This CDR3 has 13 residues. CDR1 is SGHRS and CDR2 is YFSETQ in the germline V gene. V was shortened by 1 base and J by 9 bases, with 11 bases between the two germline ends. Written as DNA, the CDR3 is TGCGCCAGCAGCTTGTTAATTGGAGGTGAGCAGTTCTTC. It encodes CASSLLIGGEQFF.

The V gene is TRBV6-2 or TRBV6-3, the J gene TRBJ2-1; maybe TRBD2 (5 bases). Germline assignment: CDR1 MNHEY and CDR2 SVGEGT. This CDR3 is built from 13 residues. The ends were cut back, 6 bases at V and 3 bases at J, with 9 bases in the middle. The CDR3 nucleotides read TGTGCCAGCAGCCGAACTAGCTACAATGAGCAGTTCTTC. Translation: CASSRTSYNEQFF.

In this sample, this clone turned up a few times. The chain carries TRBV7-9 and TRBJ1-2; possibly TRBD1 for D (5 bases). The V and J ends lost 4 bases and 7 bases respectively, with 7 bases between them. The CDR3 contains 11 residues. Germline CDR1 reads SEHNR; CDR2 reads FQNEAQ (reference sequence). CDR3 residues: CASSYRFGYTF. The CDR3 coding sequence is TGTGCCAGCAGCTACAGGTTTGGCTACACCTTC. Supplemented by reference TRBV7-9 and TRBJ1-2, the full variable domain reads DTGVSQNPRHKITKRGQNVTFRCDPISEHNRLYWYRQTLGQGPEFLTYFQNEAQLEKSRLLSDRFSAERPKGSFSTLEIQRTEQGDSAMYLCASSYRFGYTFGSGTRLTVV.

The DNA of the CDR3 is TGTGCCAGCAGCTCCGTTTACTATGGCTACACCTTC. Its translation is CASSSVYYGYTF. The chain combines TRBV28 with TRBJ1-2, with D uncertain. Germline V gene data show CDR1 as MDHEN and CDR2 as SYDVKM. The CDR3 length is 12 residues. The germline V and J ends were trimmed by 6 bases and 3 bases, with 8 bases remaining between them.

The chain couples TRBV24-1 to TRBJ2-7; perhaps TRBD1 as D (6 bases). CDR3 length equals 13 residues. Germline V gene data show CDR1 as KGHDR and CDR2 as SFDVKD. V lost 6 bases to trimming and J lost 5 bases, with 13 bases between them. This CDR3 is CATSRPGDHEQYF. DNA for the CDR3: TGTGCCACCAGTCGGCCAGGGGACCACGAGCAGTACTTC.

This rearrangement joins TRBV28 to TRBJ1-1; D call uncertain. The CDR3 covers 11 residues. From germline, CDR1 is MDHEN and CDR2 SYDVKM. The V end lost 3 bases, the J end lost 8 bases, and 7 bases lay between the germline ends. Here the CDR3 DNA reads TGTGCCAGCAGTTTCGCAGTAGAAGCTTTCTTT. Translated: CASSFAVEAFF.

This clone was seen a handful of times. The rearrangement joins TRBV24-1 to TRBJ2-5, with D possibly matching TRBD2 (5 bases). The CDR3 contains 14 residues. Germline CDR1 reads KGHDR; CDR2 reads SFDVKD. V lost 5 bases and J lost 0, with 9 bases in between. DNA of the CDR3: TGTGCCACCAGTGGGTCGCGGGACCAAGAGACCCAGTACTTC. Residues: CATSGSRDQETQYF.

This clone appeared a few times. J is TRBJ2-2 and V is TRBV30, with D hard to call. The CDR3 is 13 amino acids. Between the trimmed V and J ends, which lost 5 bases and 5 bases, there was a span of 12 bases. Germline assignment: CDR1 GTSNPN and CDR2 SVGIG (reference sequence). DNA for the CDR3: TGTGCCTGGGCGCCCCAGTCAACCGGGGAGCTGTTTTTT. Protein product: CAWAPQSTGELFF.

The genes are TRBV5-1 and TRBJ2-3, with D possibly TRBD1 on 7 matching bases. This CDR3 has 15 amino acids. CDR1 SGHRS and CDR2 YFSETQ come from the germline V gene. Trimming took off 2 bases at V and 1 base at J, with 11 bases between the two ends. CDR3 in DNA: TGCGCCAGCAGCTTAACAGGGGAGGGCACAGATACGCAGTATTTT. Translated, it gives CASSLTGEGTDTQYF.